The clone carrying this T cell receptor (beta chain) was observed a few times. Authors' methods: Estimated nucleated cell counts came from reference gene primer amplification. Generated by immunoSEQ multiplex PCR, the TCRdb table keeps only in-frame clones and is missing some. V and J calls and clone size are those listed in that table; D and trimming were worked out from the DNA. Among about 78,000 clones listed, about 89% were seen once. The record originates from a study of blood T cell repertoires in COVID-19. Study context: Material from acute and convalescent COVID-19 was sourced from the United States, Italy and Spain. T cells, B-cell-depleted T cells, or PBMCs supplied cDNA or gDNA.

The CDR3 has 14 amino acids. Per the germline V gene, CDR1 is SGHDT and CDR2 is YYEEEE. V was cut by 1 base and J by 0 bases, with 5 bases left in between. The sequenced material came from peripheral blood. The source of this sequence is a man aged 45-65 years with active or convalescent COVID-19. The chain recombines TRBV5-6 with TRBJ1-3; D gene unclear. The CDR3 coding sequence is TGTGCCAGCAGCTTGATGAGCTCTGGAAACACCATATATTTT. Translation: CASSLMSSGNTIYF.